This T cell receptor beta chain was captured by sequencing in a study of OX40 agonist ivuxolimab in advanced cancers. Study overall: Head and neck, renal cell, melanoma or hepatocellular carcinoma were the cancers that dose-escalation patients had. Whole-study results and caveats: Averaging showed that CD8+ T cells had more expanded clones than CD4+ did.

Generated by immunoSEQ multiplex PCR, the TCRdb table keeps only in-frame clones and is missing some. This sample has around 92,000 clones, with around 94% found just once. On this clone itself: Its specificity is unknown.

The V gene lost 1 base and the J gene lost 0 bases, with 10 bases spanning the gap. This CDR3 contains 15 residues. Per the germline V gene, CDR1 is SGHDT and CDR2 is YYEEEE. The receptor comes from an adult with an advanced solid tumor such as melanoma, head and neck, liver or kidney cancer. This sequence joins TRBV5-6 and TRBJ1-1; D gene unclear. The specimen comprised CD4+ or CD8+ T cells sorted from blood, sampled in a trial of the OX40 agonist ivuxolimab. CDR3 sequence: CASSLISGMNTEAFF. CDR3 bases: TGTGCCAGCAGCTTGATTTCCGGAATGAACACTGAAGCTTTCTTT.